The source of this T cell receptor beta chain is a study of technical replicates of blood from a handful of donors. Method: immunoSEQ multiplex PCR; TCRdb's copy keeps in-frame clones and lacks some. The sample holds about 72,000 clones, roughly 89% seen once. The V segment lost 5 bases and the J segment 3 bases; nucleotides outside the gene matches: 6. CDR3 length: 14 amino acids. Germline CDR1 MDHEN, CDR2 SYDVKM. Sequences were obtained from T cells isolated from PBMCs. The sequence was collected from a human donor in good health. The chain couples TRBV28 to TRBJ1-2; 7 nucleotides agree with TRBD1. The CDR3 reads CASSATGEDYGYTF. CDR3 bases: TGTGCCAGCAGTGCTACAGGGGAGGACTATGGCTACACCTTC.